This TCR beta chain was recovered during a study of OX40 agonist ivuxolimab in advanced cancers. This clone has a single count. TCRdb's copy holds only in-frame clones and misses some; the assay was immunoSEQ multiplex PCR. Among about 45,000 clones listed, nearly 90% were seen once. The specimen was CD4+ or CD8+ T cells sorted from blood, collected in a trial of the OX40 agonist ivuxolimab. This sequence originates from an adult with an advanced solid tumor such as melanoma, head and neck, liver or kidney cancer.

CDR3 bases: TGTGCCAGCAGCTTATCGGATAGCCGGGGGTATGGCTACACCTTC. Translated: CASSLSDSRGYGYTF. V usage is TRBV7-9 and J usage is TRBJ1-2, with a weak D call TRBD1 (5 bases). The CDR3 totals 15 residues. Germline V gene sequence: CDR1 SEHNR, CDR2 FQNEAQ (reference sequence). Trimming cost V 2 bases and J 5 bases, with 15 bases left between them.